The 9 T cell receptor beta chains listed next were all sequenced from one sample in a study of T cell clones after liver transplantation. This table comes from immunoSEQ multiplex PCR, and its TCRdb copy is limited to in-frame clones, with some not included. Among some 20,000 clones listed, 78% were seen once. The source material was CD8+ T cells from blood, sampled less than 70 months after liver transplant. The receptors stem from a human patient who received a liver transplant. Some T cells may originate from the graft donor.

V usage is TRBV28 and J usage is TRBJ2-1; TRBD2 aligns across 10 bases. Germline V gene sequence: CDR1 MDHEN, CDR2 SYDVKM. J was trimmed by 4 bases and V by 2 bases; bases with no gene match: 2. The CDR3 runs to 15 residues. The chain's CDR3 is CASSLQRGGYNEQFF. In DNA form, the CDR3 reads TGTGCCAGCAGTTTACAGCGGGGGGGTTACAATGAGCAGTTCTTC.

This chain uses TRBV4-1 with TRBJ2-3, with D possibly TRBD2 on 7 matching bases. From germline, CDR1 is MGHRA and CDR2 YSYEKL. With 4 bases removed from V and 0 bases from J, the gap between germline ends came to 14 bases. The CDR3 spans 16 residues. The CDR3 nucleotides read TGCGCCAGCAGCCTAGGTCGGGGGGCCAGCACAGATACGCAGTATTTT. Its translation: CASSLGRGASTDTQYF.

The genes are TRBV27 and TRBJ2-1; no clear D. Germline V gene sequence: CDR1 MNHEY, CDR2 SMNVEV (reference sequence). The V gene lost 0 bases and the J gene lost 7 bases, with 7 bases spanning the gap. The CDR3 loop spans 13 amino acids. The CDR3 here is CASSLSRLNEQFF. The CDR3 DNA is TGTGCCAGCAGTTTATCCAGGTTAAATGAGCAGTTCTTC.

This clone was found once. V is TRBV4-1 and J is TRBJ2-7, with TRBD1 as a possible D gene (5 bases). The CDR3 spans 15 residues. The germline CDR1 and CDR2 sequences are MGHRA and YSYEKL. Trimming removed 4 bases from V and 0 bases from J, with 13 bases in between. The CDR3 loop is CASSPRGLSSYEQYF. The CDR3 DNA is TGCGCCAGCAGCCCTAGGGGCCTTAGCTCCTACGAGCAGTACTTC.

The chain combines TRBV23-1 with TRBJ1-5; D possibly corresponds to TRBD1 (5 bases). TRBV23-1 is an ORF; its function is uncertain. The CDR3 extends over 14 amino acids. Trimming pared 3 bases from V and 0 bases from J, leaving 6 bases between. The CDR3 nucleotides read TGCGCCAGCAGTCAGGGGGATAGCAATCAGCCCCAGCATTTT. Translated: CASSQGDSNQPQHF.

The gene calls are TRBV15 and TRBJ2-4; perhaps TRBD2 as D (5 bases). The V gene lost 2 bases and the J gene lost 8 bases, with 22 bases spanning the gap. This CDR3 contains 17 residues. CDR1 and CDR2 (germline): LNHNV, YYDKDF (reference sequence). In DNA form, the CDR3 reads TGTGCCACCAGCAGACCCTGGACGGGCTTCGAGGGATACATTCAGTACTTC. Amino acids: CATSRPWTGFEGYIQYF.

This clone was seen a handful of times. The V and J genes are TRBV2 and TRBJ1-2; D is possibly TRBD1 (6 bases). Between the trimmed V and J ends, which lost 5 bases and 4 bases, there was a span of 17 bases. The CDR3 length is 15 residues. Germline V gene lookup returns CDR1 SNHLY and CDR2 FYNNEI. The CDR3 protein is CASSSEGGRPYGYTF. CDR3 DNA sequence: TGTGCCAGCAGTTCCGAGGGGGGGCGCCCCTATGGCTACACCTTC.

This sequence joins TRBV7-6 and TRBJ2-7, with a tentative D call TRBD1 (5 bases). The CDR3 length is 17 residues. CDR1 SGHVS and CDR2 FNYEAQ come from the germline V gene. Trimming pared 5 bases from V and 0 bases from J, leaving 20 bases between. The CDR3 region is CASSPYQDSASSYEQYF. In DNA form, the CDR3 reads TGTGCCAGCAGCCCATACCAAGACAGCGCCAGCTCCTACGAGCAGTACTTC.

This chain uses TRBV27 with TRBJ2-1; perhaps TRBD2 as D (7 bases). Germline V lookup: CDR1 MNHEY, CDR2 SMNVEV (reference sequence). The CDR3 is 14 amino acids. The V end was cut by 8 bases, the J end by 6 bases, with 17 bases between. CDR3 nucleotides: TGTGCCAGCGGGGAGGGGGTCCCGGGCAATGAGCAGTTCTTC. It is translated as CASGEGVPGNEQFF.